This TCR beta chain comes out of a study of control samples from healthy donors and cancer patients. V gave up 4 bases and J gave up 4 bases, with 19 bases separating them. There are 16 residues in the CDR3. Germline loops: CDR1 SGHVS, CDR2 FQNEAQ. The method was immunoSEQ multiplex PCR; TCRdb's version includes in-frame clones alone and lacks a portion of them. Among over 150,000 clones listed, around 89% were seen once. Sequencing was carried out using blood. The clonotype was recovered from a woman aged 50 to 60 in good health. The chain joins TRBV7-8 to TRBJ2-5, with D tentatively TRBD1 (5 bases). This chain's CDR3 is CASSSIGWGGRETQYF. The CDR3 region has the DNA TGTGCCAGCAGCTCCATTGGATGGGGCGGTCGAGAGACCCAGTACTTC.